This T cell receptor (beta chain) came from a study of T cell responses to AZD1222 COVID-19 vaccine. About the research overall: Second-dose timings of about 4 or about 12 weeks were pooled.

Study-wide results and caveats: It was only after the peak T cell response that any repertoires were sampled. CD4 TCRs covered the whole spike, strongest at regions 160-218 and 743-854.

The CDR3 extends over 13 amino acids. Germline V gives CDR1 LNHDA, CDR2 SQIVND (reference sequence). Deletions cut 7 bases from V and 1 base from J, with 10 bases between. Here immunoSEQ multiplex PCR was the method, and the copy in TCRdb shows in-frame clones only, minus some. The data show more than 95,000 clones, about 87% seen once. On this clone itself: Its antigen is not identified.

The chain combines TRBV19 with TRBJ1-1, with D hard to call. This sample comprised peripheral blood, obtained on day 0 of AZD1222 vaccination. The receptor was isolated from an adult in good health. This chain's CDR3 is CASIPRRNTEAFF. DNA for the CDR3: TGTGCCAGTATTCCTCGGAGGAACACTGAAGCTTTCTTT.